This T cell receptor beta chain came from a study of cytomegalovirus exposure and HLA in healthy donors. Study-wide context: HLA-typed donors were the source of about 85 million unique TCRs, which an early data release held.

In its sample, this clone was seen a few times. Its specificity is not known. Healthy bone marrow donors made up the donors. Study findings and constraints: An analysis that was carried out later associated 16,000 or so TCR beta sequences with HLA alleles at 0.05 false discovery rate.

The length of the CDR3 is 16 residues. Looked up from germline, CDR1 is ENHRY and CDR2 is SYGVKD. The J segment lost 5 bases and the V segment lost 5 bases, leaving 10 bases of the junction unmatched. PCR primers comprised 60 Vbeta and 13 Jbeta primers. As handled by the study authors: It was a later analysis that counted 83 million or so unique TCR beta chains, of which roughly 11 million were shared. Some clones are missing from TCRdb's copy, which holds only in-frame ones; the method was immunoSEQ multiplex PCR. For V, J and clone size, that table is used; D and trimming come from the DNA. The profile shows 150,000 to 200,000 clones, more than 65% of them singletons.

The sample was PBMCs. V is TRBV10-3 and J is TRBJ2-7; 12 nucleotides line up with TRBD2. The TCR sequence derives from a man aged 45-65 years in good health and CMV-seropositive. CDR3 coding DNA: TGTGCCATCAGTACCACGACTAGCGGGAGTCCCAACGAGCAGTACTTC. Translation gives CAISTTTSGSPNEQYF.